The 13 T cell receptor beta chains given below trace back to one sample, sequenced in a study of cytomegalovirus exposure and HLA in healthy donors. PCR employed 60 Vbeta and 13 Jbeta primers. TCRdb's copy holds only in-frame clones and misses some; the assay was immunoSEQ multiplex PCR. Among about 150,000 clones listed, roughly three quarters were seen once. The sequenced sample consisted of PBMCs. The origin of the receptors is a man in his thirties or forties in good health and CMV-seropositive.

The gene calls are TRBV15 and TRBJ1-6; no clear D gene. The ends were cut back, 0 bases at V and 14 bases at J, with 14 bases in the middle. Germline V gene data show CDR1 as LNHNV and CDR2 as YYDKDF (reference sequence). CDR3 size: 14 residues. CDR3 amino acids: CATSRDGGRGTLHF. In DNA, the CDR3 is TGTGCCACCAGCAGAGATGGCGGTCGGGGAACCCTCCACTTT. Full variable domain (missing parts from reference TRBV15 and TRBJ1-6): DAMVIQNPRYQVTQFGKPVTLSCSQTLNHNVMYWYQQKSSQAPKLLFHYYDKDFNNEADTPDNFQSRRPNTSFCFLDIRSPGLGDTAMYLCATSRDGGRGTLHFGNGTRLTVT.

This rearrangement joins TRBV10-3 to TRBJ2-5; 11 nucleotides agree with TRBD2. V trimming: 0 bases; J trimming: 1 base; junction bases outside the gene matches: 4. CDR1 is ENHRY, CDR2 SYGVKD, per germline. CDR3 length: 17 residues. For the CDR3, the DNA is TGTGCCATCAGTGAGTCGAATAGCGGGGGGGTCCAAGAGACCCAGTACTTC. This encodes CAISESNSGGVQETQYF.

This chain links TRBV30 with TRBJ1-5; TRBD1 is a possible D gene (6 bases). Between the trimmed V and J ends, which lost 0 bases and 3 bases, there was a span of 12 bases. The CDR3 contains 15 residues. Per the germline V gene, CDR1 is GTSNPN and CDR2 is SVGIG (reference sequence). Here the CDR3 DNA reads TGTGCCTGGAGTGTCTTCAGGGGTGTCAATCAGCCCCAGCATTTT. Protein product: CAWSVFRGVNQPQHF.

The chain couples TRBV7-2 to TRBJ1-1; 7 bases are a match to TRBD1. Trimming at V came to 4 bases and at J to 0 bases, leaving 2 bases not matched to a gene. CDR3 length: 14 amino acids. CDR1 SGHTA and CDR2 FQGNSA come from the germline V gene. DNA for the CDR3: TGTGCCAGCAGCTACACAGGGGTGAACACTGAAGCTTTCTTT. It encodes CASSYTGVNTEAFF.

The chain combines TRBV28 with TRBJ1-2; D not resolved. The ends were cut back, 0 bases at V and 2 bases at J, with 7 bases in the middle. Per the germline V gene, CDR1 is MDHEN and CDR2 is SYDVKM. The CDR3 runs 14 residues. This chain's CDR3 is CASSLWGQNYGYTF. CDR3 DNA: TGTGCCAGCAGTTTATGGGGCCAGAACTATGGCTACACCTTC.

About this clone itself: At one end, the junction sequence differs from germline, possibly due to a read error. Other DNA sequences in the sample encode the same CDR3. This sequence joins TRBV28 and TRBJ1-2, with 8 positions matching TRBD1. In germline, CDR1 is MDHEN, CDR2 SYDVKM. The CDR3 consists of 15 residues. The CDR3 spells CASSPHGTGMGGYTF. In DNA form, the CDR3 reads TGTGCCAGCAGCCCCCACGGGACAGGTATGGGAGGCTATACCTTC.

The CDR3 loop reads CATSREGPGAGYTF. Here the CDR3 DNA reads TGTGCCACCAGCAGAGAAGGGCCAGGGGCGGGCTACACCTTC. This chain links TRBV15 with TRBJ1-2; maybe TRBD1 (6 bases). The CDR3 sequence is 14 residues long. The germline V gene has CDR1 LNHNV and CDR2 YYDKDF (reference sequence). V gave up 0 bases and J gave up 8 bases, with 13 bases separating them.

This rearrangement joins TRBV13 to TRBJ2-1; 10 nucleotides agree with TRBD1. This CDR3 has 14 residues. Trimming cost V 5 bases and J 10 bases; bases outside gene matches: 8. Per germline, CDR1 PRHDT and CDR2 FYEKMQ (reference sequence). The CDR3 DNA reads TGTGCCAGCAGCGGACAGGGGGGGTCCGGCGAGCAGTTCTTC. Translating gives CASSGQGGSGEQFF.

The V gene is TRBV5-1, the J gene TRBJ2-1; D might be TRBD1 (6 bases). Looked up from germline, CDR1 is SGHRS and CDR2 is YFSETQ. V lost 7 bases to trimming and J lost 6 bases, with 17 bases between them. CDR3 length equals 14 residues. In DNA, the CDR3 is TGCGCCAGCCGATCTGGGGGCGGAAGCAATGAGCAGTTCTTC. It yields the protein CASRSGGGSNEQFF.

The chain combines TRBV7-9 with TRBJ2-7; 10 bases match TRBD1. CDR1 and CDR2 from the germline V gene are SEHNR and FQNEAQ (reference sequence). The CDR3 is made up of 14 amino acids. V lost 5 bases to trimming and J lost 6 bases; unmatched junction nucleotides: 7. The CDR3 spells CASSPGQGDREQYF. The DNA for the CDR3 is TGTGCCAGCAGCCCTGGACAGGGGGATCGCGAGCAGTACTTC.

The V and J genes are TRBV18 and TRBJ1-1; D might be TRBD1 (5 bases). The CDR3 runs 14 residues. Looked up from germline, CDR1 is KGHSH and CDR2 is LQKENI. The germline V and J ends were trimmed by 2 bases and 3 bases, with 10 bases remaining between them. The CDR3 region is CASSPKIRDTEAFF. In nucleotides, the CDR3 is TGTGCCAGCTCACCAAAGATCAGGGACACTGAAGCTTTCTTT.

J is TRBJ2-1 and V is TRBV6-5; 7 nucleotides agree with TRBD1. V was clipped by 3 bases and J by 12 bases; unmatched bases: 8. The CDR3 length is 13 residues. CDR1 is MNHEY, CDR2 SVGAGI, per germline. The CDR3 DNA reads TGTGCCAGCAGTTATTTTCTCGACAGGGCGCAGTTCTTC. Translating gives CASSYFLDRAQFF.

This chain joins TRBV10-3 and TRBJ1-2, with 9 bases that match TRBD1. CDR1 is ENHRY and CDR2 is SYGVKD in the germline V gene. The CDR3 is made up of 14 amino acids. V was pared by 6 bases and J by 6 bases, with 8 bases of the junction left unmatched. The CDR3 protein is CAISAGQGRDGYTF. The CDR3 DNA sequence: TGTGCCATCAGCGCGGGACAGGGTAGGGATGGCTACACCTTC.